These T cell receptor beta chains were read from a single sample in a study of T cells after yellow fever vaccination. TCRdb recomputed calls from the 5' RACE reads with MiXCR, one row per CDR3 protein. Here the sample spans 400,000 to 650,000 distinct CDR3 sequences, around a fifth being singletons. The sample in question was PBMCs, obtained approximately 20 days after the first yellow fever vaccination. Receptor source: a young man who received the YFV17D yellow fever vaccine. Both conserved end residues are part of each CDR3. D genes are given only for firm matches. The size field is filled for only some rows; it gives once, few, many or a size class.

>TRBD2|TRBJ2-3|-|TRBV7-2
TGTGCCAGCAGTCTCTCTAGCGGGGGGGCCGGTGCGCAGTATTTT
CASSLSSGGAGAQYF
>TRBD2|TRBJ2-3|many|TRBV5-8
TGTGCCAGCAGCTTGGTGGGCCTAGCGGGAAGCACAGATACGCAGTATTTT
CASSLVGLAGSTDTQYF
>-|TRBJ2-5|-|TRBV20-1
TGCAGTGCTAGAGACGACCTCGGAAGGACGTACCTTGAGACCCAGTACTTC
CSARDDLGRTYLETQYF
>TRBD2|TRBJ2-2|few|TRBV2
TGTGCCAGCAGTACGGGGACTACGAACACCGGGGAGCTGTTTTTT
CASSTGTTNTGELFF
>TRBD1|TRBJ1-1|few|TRBV6-1
TGTGCCAGCAGCACTACCGGGACAGGGACGAACACTGAAGCTTTCTTT
CASSTTGTGTNTEAFF
>TRBD2|TRBJ2-1|many|TRBV3-1
TGTGCCAGCAAAGCGGGGGGAGGCAACAATGAGCAGTTCTTC
CASKAGGGNNEQFF
>TRBD2|TRBJ2-1|few|TRBV28
TGTGCCAGCAGACCGATCGGACTAGCGGATACCCGCAATGAGCAGTTCTTC
CASRPIGLADTRNEQFF
>-|TRBJ2-1|few|TRBV24-1
TGTGCCACCAGTGAGGAACAGGGTACGGGGGACAATGAGCAGTTCTTC
CATSEEQGTGDNEQFF
>TRBD1|TRBJ2-7|-|TRBV5-1
TGCGCCAGCAGCGCACTCCTTTACACAGGGGACGAGCAGTACTTC
CASSALLYTGDEQYF
>-|TRBJ2-7|-|TRBV30
TGTGCCTGGAGTGTAGGGGGGCAGGTCTACGAGCAGTACTTC
CAWSVGGQVYEQYF
>TRBD1|TRBJ2-1|-|TRBV10-3
TGTGCCATCAGTGAGTCGACTCCGGGACAGGAGTTCTTC
CAISESTPGQEFF
>TRBD1|TRBJ1-5|-|TRBV20-1
TGCAGTGCTACCCCCGGGACAGGGTTCTTGCCCCAGCATTTT
CSATPGTGFLPQHF
>-|TRBJ2-3|few|TRBV5-1
TGCGCCAGCAGGTTCCAGCGGGGCACAGATACGCAGTATTTT
CASRFQRGTDTQYF
>-|TRBJ1-2|-|TRBV12-3/TRBV12-4
TGTGCCAGCAGTTTAGCGCGCGGCTACACCTTC
CASSLARGYTF
>-|TRBJ2-7|-|TRBV3-1
TGTGCCAGCAGCCAGAACCCGGGAGTTAAGGGGCGCACCAACTACGAGCAGTACTTC
CASSQNPGVKGRTNYEQYF
>-|TRBJ2-1|once|TRBV7-2
TGTGCCAGCAGCTTAGGCGCTAGATCGGGTGAGCAGTTCTTC
CASSLGARSGEQFF
>TRBD2|TRBJ2-3|many|TRBV5-1
TGCGCCAGCAGCACTCAGACTAGCGGGGGGGATACGCAGTATTTT
CASSTQTSGGDTQYF
>-|TRBJ1-1|few|TRBV7-9
TGTGCCAGCAGCTCTCGGACGGCCTCCGCTGAAGCTTTCTTT
CASSSRTASAEAFF
>-|TRBJ2-2|-|TRBV6-1
TGTGCCAGCAACGTTAACAGGGAGGCCGGGGAGCTGTTTTTT
CASNVNREAGELFF
>TRBD1|TRBJ1-5|few|TRBV12-3/TRBV12-4
TGTGCCAGCAGCCAGGGGGGGGCCAAGCCCCAGCATTTT
CASSQGGAKPQHF
>TRBD1|TRBJ1-4|-|TRBV4-2
TGTGCCAGCAGCCAAGATCCAGGGACAGGGAATGAAAAACTGTTTTTT
CASSQDPGTGNEKLFF
>-|TRBJ1-2|-|TRBV18
TGTGCCAGCTCACCAACCGACGGGTATGGCTACACCTTC
CASSPTDGYGYTF
>TRBD1|TRBJ2-2|few|TRBV5-4
TGTGCCAGCAGCTTGGCGAAGGGGGCGTTCGGGGAGCTGTTTTTT
CASSLAKGAFGELFF
>TRBD1|TRBJ2-4|-|TRBV28
TGTGCCAGCAGTTTACGGTGGACAGGGGGCAAACTAGCCAAAAACATTCAGTACTTC
CASSLRWTGGKLAKNIQYF
>-|TRBJ1-1|-|TRBV7-9
TGTGCCAGCAGCCCTGGGAACGTCAAGAACACTGAAGCTTTCTTT
CASSPGNVKNTEAFF
>-|TRBJ2-3|few|TRBV5-1
TGCGCCAGCCGGGTACCGCACACAGATACGCAGTATTTT
CASRVPHTDTQYF
>-|TRBJ2-2|-|TRBV4-3
TGCGCCAGCAGAGAACAGGGGTCGGGAGGGTCCGGGGAGCTGTTTTTT
CASREQGSGGSGELFF
>-|TRBJ1-6|few|TRBV6-5
TGTGCCAGCAGTTACTCTGCCAGGCGGGGGAATTCACCCCTCCACTTT
CASSYSARRGNSPLHF
>-|TRBJ2-3|few|TRBV4-3
TGCGCCAGCAGCCCCAGAAACACAGATACGCAGTATTTT
CASSPRNTDTQYF
>-|TRBJ1-4|few|TRBV4-3
TGCGCCAGCAGCCAAGGGGCCTTTGGAGCAACTAATGAAAAACTGTTTTTT
CASSQGAFGATNEKLFF
>TRBD1|TRBJ2-5|-|TRBV5-1
TGCGCCAGCAGCCCTGCCCACACGGGACAGCCACAAGAGACCCAGTACTTC
CASSPAHTGQPQETQYF
>-|TRBJ2-5|few|TRBV12-3/TRBV12-4
TGTGCCAGCAGTTGGGACCGAGAGACCCAGTACTTC
CASSWDRETQYF
>TRBD1|TRBJ2-3|-|TRBV9
TGTGCCAGCAGCGCCCGACAGGGGCCCCTTTGGGATACGCAGTATTTT
CASSARQGPLWDTQYF
>TRBD2|TRBJ2-3|-|TRBV4-3
TGCGCCAGCAGCCGAATACTAGCGGGGGTTGCAGATACGCAGTATTTT
CASSRILAGVADTQYF